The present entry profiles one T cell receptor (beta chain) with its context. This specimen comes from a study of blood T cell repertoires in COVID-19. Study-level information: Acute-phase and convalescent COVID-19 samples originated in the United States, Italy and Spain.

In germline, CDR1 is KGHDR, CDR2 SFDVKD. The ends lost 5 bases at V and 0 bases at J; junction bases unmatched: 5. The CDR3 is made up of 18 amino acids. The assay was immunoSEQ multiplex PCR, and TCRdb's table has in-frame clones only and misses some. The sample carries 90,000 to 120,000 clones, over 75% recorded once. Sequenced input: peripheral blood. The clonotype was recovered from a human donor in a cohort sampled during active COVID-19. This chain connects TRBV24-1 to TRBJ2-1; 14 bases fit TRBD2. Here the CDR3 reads CATSGLGLAGGSYNEQFF. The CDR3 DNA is TGTGCCACCAGTGGTCTCGGACTAGCGGGAGGCTCCTACAATGAGCAGTTCTTC.